These T cell receptor beta chains were read from a single sample in a study of glioma-infiltrating T cells after dendritic cell vaccination. TCRdb's copy holds only in-frame clones and misses some; the assay was immunoSEQ multiplex PCR. The sample carries about 24,000 clones, roughly 86% recorded once. Sequenced material: blood, taken after dendritic cell vaccination. Receptors originate from a human donor with glioblastoma. CDR3s include the opening cysteine and the closing phenylalanine or tryptophan. The order of the fields is V gene, D gene, clone size, J gene, CDR3 DNA, CDR3 protein. The D gene is left open where the match is weak. Expanded clones are given a class, and other clones once, few, many or no size at all.

v_gene: TRBV30; d_gene: NA; abundance: NA; j_gene: TRBJ1-5; CDR3nt: TGTGCCTGGTCGGACACTGACAATCAGCCCCAGCATTTT; CDR3aa: CAWSDTDNQPQHF
v_gene: TRBV6-5; d_gene: NA; abundance: NA; j_gene: TRBJ1-4; CDR3nt: TGTGCCAGCAGGGGTACAATAATAGGGGAACTGTTTTTT; CDR3aa: CASRGTIIGELFF
v_gene: TRBV2; d_gene: TRBD2; abundance: NA; j_gene: TRBJ2-7; CDR3nt: TGTGCCAGCAGTGAGCGGGGGATCAGTGCCTACGAGCAGTACTTC; CDR3aa: CASSERGISAYEQYF
v_gene: TRBV9; d_gene: NA; abundance: NA; j_gene: TRBJ2-6; CDR3nt: TGTGCCAGCAGCGTAGGGCCGGGGGGCAGCTCTGGGGCCAACGTCCTGACTTTC; CDR3aa: CASSVGPGGSSGANVLTF
v_gene: TRBV19; d_gene: TRBD1; abundance: NA; j_gene: TRBJ1-2; CDR3nt: TGTGCCAGCGTGACAGGGCTCGGTGGCTACACCTTC; CDR3aa: CASVTGLGGYTF
v_gene: TRBV27; d_gene: TRBD1; abundance: NA; j_gene: TRBJ2-7; CDR3nt: TGTGCCAGCTGGGGACAGGAGAGCTCCTACGAGCAGTACTTC; CDR3aa: CASWGQESSYEQYF
v_gene: TRBV29-1; d_gene: NA; abundance: NA; j_gene: TRBJ2-7; CDR3nt: TGCAGCGTTGAGTACGGGTACGAGCAGTACTTC; CDR3aa: CSVEYGYEQYF
v_gene: TRBV2; d_gene: TRBD1; abundance: NA; j_gene: TRBJ1-2; CDR3nt: TGTGCCAGCAGTATCCCCCGGACAGGGGTTATGCGTGGCTACACCTTC; CDR3aa: CASSIPRTGVMRGYTF
v_gene: TRBV19; d_gene: NA; abundance: NA; j_gene: TRBJ2-1; CDR3nt: TGTGCCAGTAGTATAGCCCCTCGACAGGTGCTTTACAATGAGCAGTTCTTC; CDR3aa: CASSIAPRQVLYNEQFF
v_gene: TRBV5-1; d_gene: NA; abundance: NA; j_gene: TRBJ2-7; CDR3nt: TGCGCCAGCAGCTCGCAGGGTTTCTACGAGCAGTACTTC; CDR3aa: CASSSQGFYEQYF
v_gene: TRBV7-8; d_gene: NA; abundance: NA; j_gene: TRBJ2-2; CDR3nt: TGTGCCAGCAGGAGTCATGGCACCGGGGAGCTGTTTTTT; CDR3aa: CASRSHGTGELFF
v_gene: TRBV11-2; d_gene: TRBD1; abundance: NA; j_gene: TRBJ2-3; CDR3nt: TGTGCCAGCAGCTTGGGACAGGCAGATACGCAGTATTTT; CDR3aa: CASSLGQADTQYF
v_gene: TRBV7-2; d_gene: NA; abundance: NA; j_gene: TRBJ2-7; CDR3nt: TGTGCCAGCAGCTTAGGGAGGACCTACGAGCAGTACTTC; CDR3aa: CASSLGRTYEQYF
v_gene: TRBV7-7; d_gene: NA; abundance: NA; j_gene: TRBJ1-2; CDR3nt: TGTGCCAGCAGCTTCCCCCCCCTCGGCTACACCTTC; CDR3aa: CASSFPPLGYTF
v_gene: TRBV4-2; d_gene: NA; abundance: NA; j_gene: TRBJ1-1; CDR3nt: TGTGCCAGCAACCAAGTACGTCAGGGCCCGAACACTGAAGCTTTCTTT; CDR3aa: CASNQVRQGPNTEAFF
v_gene: TRBV4-2; d_gene: TRBD2; abundance: NA; j_gene: TRBJ2-4; CDR3nt: TGTGCCAGCAGCGTTCCAGGGTGGGGGGGGGCCAAAAACATTCAGTACTTC; CDR3aa: CASSVPGWGGAKNIQYF
v_gene: TRBV6-5; d_gene: NA; abundance: NA; j_gene: TRBJ1-1; CDR3nt: TGTGCCAGCAGTTACCGGAACACTGAAGCTTTCTTT; CDR3aa: CASSYRNTEAFF
v_gene: TRBV6-4; d_gene: TRBD1; abundance: NA; j_gene: TRBJ2-3; CDR3nt: TGTGCCAGCAGTGGGGGACAGCCAGATACGCAGTATTTT; CDR3aa: CASSGGQPDTQYF
v_gene: TRBV4-1; d_gene: NA; abundance: NA; j_gene: TRBJ2-1; CDR3nt: TGCGCCAGCAGCCTTTTGGATGGGGGGAGCTCCTACAATGAGCAGTTCTTC; CDR3aa: CASSLLDGGSSYNEQFF
v_gene: TRBV7-8; d_gene: NA; abundance: NA; j_gene: TRBJ2-1; CDR3nt: TGTGCCAGCAGCTTAGAGGTTAGAGGAAGGGTGGACACTGAGCAGTTCTTC; CDR3aa: CASSLEVRGRVDTEQFF
v_gene: TRBV11-2; d_gene: TRBD1; abundance: few; j_gene: TRBJ2-7; CDR3nt: TGTGCCAGCAGCCTGGACAGGGTCCGCGAGCAGTACTTC; CDR3aa: CASSLDRVREQYF
v_gene: TRBV5-1; d_gene: TRBD1; abundance: NA; j_gene: TRBJ2-7; CDR3nt: TGCGCCAGCAGCTTGGGACAGGGGATTGTGGACGAGCAGTACTTC; CDR3aa: CASSLGQGIVDEQYF
v_gene: TRBV6-1; d_gene: NA; abundance: NA; j_gene: TRBJ1-2; CDR3nt: TGTGCCAGCAGTCCTCGGAAAAGTACCGACTTGGGCTACACCTTC; CDR3aa: CASSPRKSTDLGYTF
v_gene: TRBV5-1; d_gene: TRBD2; abundance: NA; j_gene: TRBJ2-5; CDR3nt: TGCGCCAGCAGCTTGGAAGCGGCGGGGGGACCAAAAGAGACCCAGTACTTC; CDR3aa: CASSLEAAGGPKETQYF
v_gene: TRBV5-6; d_gene: TRBD1; abundance: NA; j_gene: TRBJ2-3; CDR3nt: TGTGCCAGCAGCTTGCAGGGGGCGGGAGATACGCAGTATTTT; CDR3aa: CASSLQGAGDTQYF
v_gene: TRBV2; d_gene: TRBD1; abundance: NA; j_gene: TRBJ1-6; CDR3nt: TGTGCCAGCCAGACGGGACAGGGAAACAATTCACCCCTCCACTTT; CDR3aa: CASQTGQGNNSPLHF
v_gene: TRBV4-1; d_gene: NA; abundance: NA; j_gene: TRBJ1-5; CDR3nt: TGCGCCAGCAGCCTGCGGAACGAGCAGCCCCAGCATTTT; CDR3aa: CASSLRNEQPQHF
v_gene: TRBV5-4; d_gene: TRBD1; abundance: NA; j_gene: TRBJ2-7; CDR3nt: TGTGCCAGCAGCTTAGGGACAGGGCAAGGTGAGCAGTACTTC; CDR3aa: CASSLGTGQGEQYF
v_gene: TRBV21-1; d_gene: NA; abundance: NA; j_gene: TRBJ2-2; CDR3nt: TGTGCCAGCAAAACGACAGGGTCGAACACCGGGGAGCTGTTTTTT; CDR3aa: CASKTTGSNTGELFF
v_gene: TRBV5-6; d_gene: NA; abundance: once; j_gene: TRBJ1-2; CDR3nt: TGTGCCAGCAGCTCCGAGTGGGAGGGGCACTATGGCTACACCTTC; CDR3aa: CASSSEWEGHYGYTF
v_gene: TRBV7-2; d_gene: TRBD2; abundance: NA; j_gene: TRBJ2-5; CDR3nt: TGTGCCAGCACCTACCAAGCGGGGAGGGGAGAGACCCAGTACTTC; CDR3aa: CASTYQAGRGETQYF
v_gene: TRBV7-9; d_gene: NA; abundance: NA; j_gene: TRBJ1-5; CDR3nt: TGTGCCAGCAGCTATGGGGAGGCAGGCAATCAGCCCCAGCATTTT; CDR3aa: CASSYGEAGNQPQHF
v_gene: TRBV11-2; d_gene: TRBD1; abundance: once; j_gene: TRBJ2-1; CDR3nt: TGTGCCAGCAGCCCCTGGGACAGAGGCAATGAGCAGTTCTTC; CDR3aa: CASSPWDRGNEQFF
v_gene: TRBV11-1; d_gene: TRBD1; abundance: few; j_gene: TRBJ1-2; CDR3nt: TGTGCCAGCAGCTCGGGGGCCAACAGGGGTATCACCTATGGCTACACCTTC; CDR3aa: CASSSGANRGITYGYTF
v_gene: TRBV7-9; d_gene: NA; abundance: NA; j_gene: TRBJ2-7; CDR3nt: TGTGCCAGCAGCGATGCCACCGGGAGCTCCTACGAGCAGTACTTC; CDR3aa: CASSDATGSSYEQYF
v_gene: TRBV5-1; d_gene: NA; abundance: NA; j_gene: TRBJ2-2; CDR3nt: TGCGCCAGCAGCCCGGGACTCAACACCGGGGAGCTGTTTTTT; CDR3aa: CASSPGLNTGELFF
v_gene: TRBV6-1; d_gene: NA; abundance: NA; j_gene: TRBJ2-7; CDR3nt: TGTGCCAGCAGTGAACGGGGTTACGAGCAGTACTTC; CDR3aa: CASSERGYEQYF
v_gene: TRBV6-1; d_gene: TRBD1; abundance: NA; j_gene: TRBJ2-1; CDR3nt: TGTGCCAGCAGTTCCGGGACAGGGGATGAGCAGTTCTTC; CDR3aa: CASSSGTGDEQFF
v_gene: TRBV11-2; d_gene: NA; abundance: NA; j_gene: TRBJ2-1; CDR3nt: TGTGCCAGCAGCTCTAGTCAATACAATGAGCAGTTCTTC; CDR3aa: CASSSSQYNEQFF
v_gene: TRBV6-1; d_gene: NA; abundance: NA; j_gene: TRBJ2-3; CDR3nt: TGTGCCAGTACAGGGATGCATAGCACAGATACGCAGTATTTT; CDR3aa: CASTGMHSTDTQYF
v_gene: TRBV2; d_gene: TRBD2; abundance: NA; j_gene: TRBJ2-2; CDR3nt: TGTGCCGGGGGAGGGGACACCGGGGAGCTGTTTTTT; CDR3aa: CAGGGDTGELFF
v_gene: TRBV6-5; d_gene: NA; abundance: NA; j_gene: TRBJ1-2; CDR3nt: TGTGCCAGCAGTTACTCGGGGGCCGGAGCTAACTATGGCTACACCTTC; CDR3aa: CASSYSGAGANYGYTF
v_gene: TRBV10-1; d_gene: TRBD2; abundance: NA; j_gene: TRBJ2-5; CDR3nt: TGCGCCAGCAGTGCTTCTAGCGGGGGGCCGTGGGAGACCCAGTACTTC; CDR3aa: CASSASSGGPWETQYF
v_gene: TRBV12-5; d_gene: NA; abundance: NA; j_gene: TRBJ2-2; CDR3nt: TGTGCTAGTGGCTCCCTGGCAACCGGGGAGCTGTTTTTT; CDR3aa: CASGSLATGELFF
v_gene: TRBV10-1; d_gene: NA; abundance: NA; j_gene: TRBJ1-5; CDR3nt: TGCGCCAGCAGTGAGTCCGGACTTAGCAATCAGCCCCAGCATTTT; CDR3aa: CASSESGLSNQPQHF
v_gene: TRBV6-5; d_gene: NA; abundance: NA; j_gene: TRBJ1-1; CDR3nt: TGTGCCAGCAGGCGCCTCAGGGAGAACACTGAAGCTTTCTTT; CDR3aa: CASRRLRENTEAFF